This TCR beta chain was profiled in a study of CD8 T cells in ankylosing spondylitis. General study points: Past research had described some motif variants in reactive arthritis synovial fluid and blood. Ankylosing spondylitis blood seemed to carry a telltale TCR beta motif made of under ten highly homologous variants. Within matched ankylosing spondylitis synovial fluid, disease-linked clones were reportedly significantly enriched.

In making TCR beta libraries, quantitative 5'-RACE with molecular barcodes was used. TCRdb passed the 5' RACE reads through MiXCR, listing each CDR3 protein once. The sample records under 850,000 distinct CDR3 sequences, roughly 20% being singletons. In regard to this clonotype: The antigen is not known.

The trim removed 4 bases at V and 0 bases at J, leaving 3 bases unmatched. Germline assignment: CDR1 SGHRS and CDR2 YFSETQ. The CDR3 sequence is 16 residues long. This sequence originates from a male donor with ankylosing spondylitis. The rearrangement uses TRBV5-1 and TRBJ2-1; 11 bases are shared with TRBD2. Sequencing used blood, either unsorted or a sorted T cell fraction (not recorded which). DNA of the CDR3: TGCGCCAGCAGCAAGACTAGCGGGACCTCCTACAATGAGCAGTTCTTC. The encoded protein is CASSKTSGTSYNEQFF.